These 5 T cell receptor beta chains came from one sample sequenced in a study of blood T cell repertoires in COVID-19. Profiled with immunoSEQ multiplex PCR; TCRdb holds only in-frame clones, not every one. In the table there are roughly 380,000 clones, approximately 90% of which are singletons. Sequenced input: peripheral blood. The origin of the receptors is a woman aged 40-49 years with COVID-19, enrolled during active disease.

The chain carries TRBV6-4 and TRBJ2-3; a possible D gene is TRBD1 (6 bases). Trimming removed 0 bases at V and 1 base at J, with 11 bases between. CDR3 length equals 16 residues. Germline V lookup: CDR1 MRHNA, CDR2 SNTAGT. Written as DNA, the CDR3 is TGTGCCAGCAGTGACTCGACAGGACAAGGCACAGATACGCAGTATTTT. The encoded protein is CASSDSTGQGTDTQYF.

The chain uses TRBV18 and TRBJ1-5; 7 nucleotides align to TRBD1. Germline CDR1 reads KGHSH; CDR2 reads LQKENI. V dropped 3 bases and J dropped 11; count of bases not matched to a gene: 13. The CDR3 sequence is 15 residues long. The CDR3 reads CASSPDNRGGEAQHF. CDR3 DNA: TGTGCCAGCTCACCGGACAACAGGGGAGGAGAAGCCCAGCATTTT.

The chain uses TRBV28 and TRBJ2-5; 7 nucleotides align to TRBD1. With 6 bases clipped from V and 2 bases from J, the junction kept 15 bases outside the gene matches. Germline V gene sequence: CDR1 MDHEN, CDR2 SYDVKM. The CDR3 contains 17 residues. DNA of the CDR3: TGTGCCAGCAGGCCACCTTCCTTCGGGACAGAACAAGAGACCCAGTACTTC. It translates to CASRPPSFGTEQETQYF.

V usage is TRBV27 and J usage is TRBJ1-1; D is possibly TRBD1 (5 bases). Trimming stripped 2 bases from V and 0 bases from J, with 13 bases between. The CDR3 has 16 amino acids. Germline assignment: CDR1 MNHEY and CDR2 SMNVEV (reference sequence). The CDR3 DNA is TGTGCCAGCAGTTTACTCAGGACACAGATGAACACTGAAGCTTTCTTT. It is translated as CASSLLRTQMNTEAFF.

This rearrangement joins TRBV18 to TRBJ1-4; D is uncertain. Germline assignment: CDR1 KGHSH and CDR2 LQKENI. V was shortened by 4 bases and J by 5 bases, with 14 bases between the two germline ends. This CDR3 has 15 residues. The chain's CDR3 is CASSRSGRENEKLFF. The CDR3 nucleotides read TGTGCCAGCTCACGCTCGGGAAGGGAAAATGAAAAACTGTTTTTT.